A single sample gave rise to the 31 T cell receptor beta chains below, sequenced in a study of T cells in Graves' hyperthyroidism and ophthalmopathy. Authors of the study amplified TCR beta CDR3 regions from RNA transcripts. First-round RT-PCR targeting the TCR CDR3 was performed with the HTBI primer set. TCRdb reprocessed the multiplex PCR reads with MiXCR, giving one entry per CDR3 protein. Of 390,000 or so distinct CDR3 sequences in the sample, roughly 15% were seen once. Source material: blood. The receptors derive from a man between 18 and 35 years old with Graves' ophthalmopathy.

The chain couples TRBV20-1 to TRBJ2-7; D gene unclear. Germline V CDR1 and CDR2: DFQATT, SNEGSKA (reference sequence). V was trimmed by 3 bases and J by 2 bases, leaving 14 bases between them. This CDR3 is built from 14 residues. The CDR3: CSASSPTIPYEQYF. The CDR3 DNA follows: TGCAGTGCTAGTTCCCCGACCATACCCTACGAGCAGTACTTC.

This clonotype was seen repeatedly, ten times or more. Here the CDR3 reads CATSRGQGSYGYTF. The CDR3 nucleotides read TGTGCCACCAGCAGAGGTCAGGGGAGCTATGGCTACACCTTC. The J gene is TRBJ1-2, the V gene TRBV15, with D perhaps TRBD1 (6 bases). Germline loops: CDR1 LNHNV, CDR2 YYDKDF (reference sequence). Trimming left V 1 base short and J 4 bases short, with 10 bases between. The CDR3 runs to 14 residues.

This rearrangement joins TRBV20-1 to TRBJ2-5; TRBD2 matches 7 bases. The germline V gene has CDR1 DFQATT and CDR2 SNEGSKA (reference sequence). With 0 bases clipped from V and 1 base from J, the junction kept 5 bases outside the gene matches. The CDR3 totals 15 residues. This chain's CDR3 is CSAREGRGPQETQYF. The CDR3 nucleotides are TGCAGTGCTAGAGAGGGGAGGGGACCCCAAGAGACCCAGTACTTC.

The genes are TRBV4-1 and TRBJ1-5; D remains unclear. From germline, CDR1 is MGHRA and CDR2 YSYEKL. With 1 base removed from V and 4 bases from J, the gap between germline ends came to 11 bases. The CDR3 has 15 residues. The chain's CDR3 is CASSQGPVLNQPQHF. As DNA, the CDR3 is TGCGCCAGCAGCCAAGGGCCGGTTCTGAATCAGCCCCAGCATTTT.

For this clonotype: Possible read error: a much larger clone is one base away. The chain couples TRBV20-1 to TRBJ2-7, with D perhaps matching TRBD2 (5 bases). V was trimmed by 6 bases and J by 5 bases, leaving 17 bases between them. CDR1 is DFQATT, CDR2 SNEGSKA, per germline (reference sequence). This CDR3 spans 13 amino acids. Here the CDR3 reads CSAPQRARDEQYF. The CDR3 region has the DNA TGCAGTGCCCCCCAGAGGGCTCGAGACGAGCAGTACTTC.

There are many counts of this clonotype. The chain is built from TRBV11-2 and TRBJ1-6, with TRBD1 matching 10 bases. There are 15 residues in the CDR3. Germline CDR1 and CDR2: SGHAT and FQNNGV. V lost 3 bases, J lost 10 bases, and 6 bases stayed unmatched. The CDR3 protein is CASSFSGTGDSPLHF. The CDR3 nucleotides read TGTGCCAGCAGCTTTTCCGGGACAGGGGACTCACCCCTCCACTTT.

This sequence joins TRBV6-2 or TRBV6-3 and TRBJ2-5; D possibly corresponds to TRBD2 (7 bases). Germline V lookup: CDR1 MNHEY, CDR2 SVGEGT. Between the trimmed V and J ends, which lost 7 bases and 2 bases, there was a span of 20 bases. This CDR3 spans 16 amino acids. This CDR3 reads CASTAWGGPEQETQYF. CDR3 bases: TGTGCCAGCACCGCTTGGGGGGGGCCAGAGCAAGAGACCCAGTACTTC.

This clonotype was found a few times. This chain connects TRBV27 to TRBJ2-7, with D maybe TRBD1 (6 bases). Germline CDR1 reads MNHEY; CDR2 reads SMNVEV (reference sequence). V was shortened by 6 bases and J by 6 bases, with 27 bases between the two germline ends. The CDR3 has 17 amino acids. The CDR3 loop reads CASSSLVGARSLLEQYF. Written as DNA, the CDR3 is TGTGCCAGCAGCTCACTTGTGGGGGCTAGGAGCCTTCTCGAGCAGTACTTC.

In this sample, this clonotype turned up a few times. The V and J genes are TRBV5-4 and TRBJ2-7; 8 nucleotides line up with TRBD1. This CDR3 contains 14 residues. Looked up from germline, CDR1 is SGHNT and CDR2 is YYREEE (reference sequence). V lost 4 bases and J lost 4; bases outside the gene matches: 7. Here the CDR3 DNA reads TGTGCCAGCAGCGCCCAGGGGGCACGATACGAGCAGTACTTC. Translating gives CASSAQGARYEQYF.

This clonotype was observed at least ten times. This rearrangement joins TRBV2 to TRBJ2-2, with 7 bases aligning to TRBD1. The CDR3 spans 14 residues. Germline lookup yields CDR1 SNHLY and CDR2 FYNNEI. V lost 6 bases, J lost 1 base, and 2 bases stayed unmatched. The CDR3 protein is CASRRQGNTGELFF. CDR3 nucleotides: TGTGCCAGCAGAAGACAGGGGAACACCGGGGAGCTGTTTTTT.

This clonotype was picked up many times. The chain is built from TRBV5-1 and TRBJ2-2; 11 positions match TRBD2. Germline V gives CDR1 SGHRS, CDR2 YFSETQ. The CDR3 contains 16 residues. V shed 3 bases and J 4 bases; nucleotides not matched to a gene: 5. The CDR3 sequence: CASSSEGTSGTGELFF. The CDR3 DNA follows: TGCGCCAGCAGCTCCGAGGGGACTAGCGGCACCGGGGAGCTGTTTTTT.

This clonotype was counted at least ten times. The chain recombines TRBV6-1 with TRBJ1-2; 10 bases line up with TRBD1. V lost 5 bases to trimming and J lost 0 bases; unmatched junction nucleotides: 9. Germline values: CDR1 MNHNS, CDR2 SASEGT. The CDR3 is made up of 17 amino acids. As DNA, the CDR3 is TGTGCCAGCAGTTATTTTGACAGGGGGCCGACTAACTATGGCTACACCTTC. Its translation is CASSYFDRGPTNYGYTF.

This clonotype was detected many times. This CDR3 reads CASRQQGFGETQYF. The CDR3 DNA is TGTGCCAGCAGGCAACAGGGATTCGGGGAGACCCAGTACTTC. The genes are TRBV12-3 or TRBV12-4 and TRBJ2-5, with a weak D call TRBD1 (6 bases). Trimming pared 6 bases from V and 5 bases from J, leaving 16 bases between. The CDR3 is made up of 14 amino acids.

The chain couples TRBV10-1 to TRBJ2-2; TRBD1 agrees at 7 bases. This CDR3 has 12 residues. V trimming: 8 bases; J trimming: 4 bases; junction bases outside the gene matches: 1. CDR1 and CDR2 (germline): WNHNN, SYGVQD (reference sequence). The CDR3 is CASGQATGELFF. The CDR3 DNA reads as TGCGCCAGCGGACAGGCCACCGGGGAGCTGTTTTTT.

This sequence joins TRBV2 and TRBJ1-2; D not resolved. The germline V gene encodes CDR1 SNHLY and CDR2 FYNNEI. The CDR3 runs to 12 residues. V shed 6 bases and J shed 8 bases, with 13 bases lying between them. The CDR3 nucleotides read TGTGCCAGCAGCCCTGGAGTATGGGGCTACACCTTC. Translation: CASSPGVWGYTF.

This clonotype was detected ten times or more. The chain has TRBV2 and TRBJ2-2, with 14 nucleotides matching TRBD2. Trimming removed 11 bases from V and 3 bases from J; junction bases left unmatched: 11. Germline CDR1 reads SNHLY; CDR2 reads FYNNEI. This CDR3 has 17 residues. This chain's CDR3 is CAAGTSGGVTDTGELFF. In DNA form, the CDR3 reads TGTGCCGCTGGGACTAGCGGGGGCGTTACGGACACCGGGGAGCTGTTTTTT.

This clonotype was picked up many times. This chain joins TRBV27 and TRBJ2-7, with TRBD2 matching 9 bases. The CDR3 runs to 15 residues. In germline, CDR1 is MNHEY, CDR2 SMNVEV (reference sequence). Trimming cost V 3 bases and J 2 bases; bases outside gene matches: 5. The CDR3 DNA follows: TGTGCCAGCAGTTTCTCCTTAGCGGGGGCCTACGAGCAGTACTTC. It codes for CASSFSLAGAYEQYF.

This clonotype has at least ten counts. The J gene is TRBJ2-6, the V gene TRBV5-1; 9 positions match TRBD2. Germline V gene lookup returns CDR1 SGHRS and CDR2 YFSETQ. Germline trimming cut 3 bases from V and 0 bases from J; bases unmatched to any gene: 4. There are 17 residues in the CDR3. The CDR3 DNA is TGCGCCAGCAGCTCAGCGGGGGGAGTCTCTGGGGCCAACGTCCTGACTTTC. Translated: CASSSAGGVSGANVLTF. The full variable domain, in which reference TRBV5-1 and TRBJ2-6 provide the parts outside the CDR3, is KAGVTQTPRYLIKTRGQQVTLSCSPISGHRSVSWYQQTPGQGLQFLFEYFSETQRNKGNFPGRFSGRQFSNSRSEMNVSTLELGDSALYLCASSSAGGVSGANVLTFGAGSRLTVL.

About this clonotype: The CDR3 does not end in the conserved phenylalanine or tryptophan, so this is likely a read error. The V gene is TRBV7-6, the J gene TRBJ1-1, with TRBD1 as a possible D gene (5 bases). Germline V lookup: CDR1 SGHVS, CDR2 FNYEAQ. The CDR3 spans 20 residues. V gave up 5 bases and J gave up 0 bases, with 28 bases separating them. The CDR3 DNA reads TGTGCCAGCAGCCCGACCCCTTTCAGGGTGAACGACCAGATGAACACTGAAGCTTTCCTT. Protein: CASSPTPFRVNDQMNTEAFL.

This clonotype was seen once. With a much larger clone just one base away, this may be a read error. The final CDR3 position lacks the conserved phenylalanine or tryptophan, pointing to a likely read error. The chain combines TRBV15 with TRBJ2-3; D remains unclear. Germline-derived CDR1 and CDR2 are LNHNV and YYDKDF (reference sequence). The CDR3 is 15 residues long. Trimming took off 3 bases at V and 2 bases at J, with 12 bases between the two ends. The CDR3 region has the DNA TGTGCCACCAGCAGGGTGACCGAGAACACAGATACGCAGTATTCT. It encodes CATSRVTENTDTQYS.

V and J are TRBV7-4 and TRBJ2-1, with unresolved D. V was cut by 1 base and J by 7 bases, with 11 bases left in between. The germline gives CDR1 SGHVT, CDR2 SQSDAQ. This CDR3 has 14 residues. Written as DNA, the CDR3 is TGTGCCAGCAGCTTAGGTTGGCATTTTAATGAGCAGTTCTTC. This gives the protein CASSLGWHFNEQFF.

This clonotype has a count of ten or more. The chain uses TRBV3-1 and TRBJ2-2; 9 nucleotides match TRBD1. The CDR3 runs 16 residues. The V gene's germline CDR1 is LGHDT and CDR2 YNNKEL (reference sequence). Trimming took 6 bases from V and 10 from J; bases not matched to a gene: 15. This CDR3 is CASSYPGQGSHSELFF. The CDR3 nucleotides read TGTGCCAGCAGTTACCCGGGACAGGGCTCCCATTCGGAGCTGTTTTTT.

This chain links TRBV18 with TRBJ2-5, with TRBD2 as a possible D gene (6 bases). CDR1 and CDR2 from the germline V gene are KGHSH and LQKENI. The ends were cut back, 5 bases at V and 4 bases at J, with 20 bases in the middle. CDR3 size: 16 residues. CDR3 residues: CASSNAVAEGGETQYF. The CDR3 nucleotides read TGTGCCAGCTCAAACGCCGTGGCGGAGGGAGGAGAGACCCAGTACTTC.

The chain joins TRBV11-2 to TRBJ2-7; D not resolved. Germline V gives CDR1 SGHAT, CDR2 FQNNGV. The CDR3 has 16 amino acids. V gave up 1 base and J gave up 5 bases, with 18 bases separating them. The CDR3 sequence: CASSLVWVQSGDEQYF. In nucleotides, the CDR3 is TGTGCCAGCAGCTTAGTTTGGGTACAGTCGGGCGACGAGCAGTACTTC.

The chain links TRBV20-1 to TRBJ2-3, with 13 bases lining up with TRBD2. This CDR3 is 16 amino acids long. Trimming took 3 bases from V and 6 from J; bases not matched to a gene: 9. CDR1 and CDR2 (germline): DFQATT, SNEGSKA (reference sequence). DNA for the CDR3: TGCAGTGCTAGGCCCGGACTAGCGGGAGTACGGGATACGCAGTATTTT. It specifies CSARPGLAGVRDTQYF.

This chain joins TRBV19 and TRBJ2-2; D ambiguous. The CDR3 spans 15 residues. The ends were cut back, 2 bases at V and 1 base at J, with 8 bases in the middle. CDR1 and CDR2 (germline): LNHDA, SQIVND (reference sequence). The CDR3 loop is CASSIMHKNTGELFF. The DNA of the CDR3 is TGTGCCAGTAGTATAATGCACAAGAACACCGGGGAGCTGTTTTTT.

This clonotype was picked up many times. The chain couples TRBV19 to TRBJ1-2; 9 nucleotides agree with TRBD1. V was clipped by 9 bases and J by 6 bases; unmatched bases: 5. Germline lookup yields CDR1 LNHDA and CDR2 SQIVND (reference sequence). This CDR3 comprises 12 residues. DNA for the CDR3: TGTGCCAGCAGCAGACAGGGGGATGGCTACACCTTC. Residues: CASSRQGDGYTF.

The J gene is TRBJ1-2, the V gene TRBV11-2; 8 bases align to TRBD1. V trimming: 4 bases; J trimming: 3 bases; junction bases outside the gene matches: 7. There are 15 residues in the CDR3. The V gene's germline CDR1 is SGHAT and CDR2 FQNNGV. This chain's CDR3 is CASSSRQGFDYGYTF. The CDR3, as DNA: TGTGCCAGCAGCTCTCGACAGGGGTTCGACTATGGCTACACCTTC.

The genes are TRBV10-1 and TRBJ2-3; D is uncertain. Germline loops: CDR1 WNHNN, CDR2 SYGVQD (reference sequence). The CDR3 has 13 residues. V lost 4 bases to trimming and J lost 7 bases, with 12 bases between them. CDR3 amino acids: CASSGRPDYTQYF. In DNA, the CDR3 is TGCGCCAGCAGTGGGCGCCCTGATTATACGCAGTATTTT.

This clonotype has ten or more counts. V is TRBV11-2 and J is TRBJ1-1, with D unresolved. The CDR3 sequence is 13 residues long. Germline loops: CDR1 SGHAT, CDR2 FQNNGV. Between the trimmed V and J ends, which lost 6 bases and 0 bases, there was a span of 8 bases. As DNA, the CDR3 is TGTGCCAGCAGGGACCAGTTGAACACTGAAGCTTTCTTT. This sequence encodes CASRDQLNTEAFF.

This clonotype was recorded many times. The rearrangement uses TRBV4-1 and TRBJ2-1; D possibly corresponds to TRBD1 (6 bases). There are 13 residues in the CDR3. The V gene's germline CDR1 is MGHRA and CDR2 YSYEKL. V was pared by 8 bases and J by 2 bases, with 10 bases between. The CDR3 is CASAQGAYNEQFF. The DNA of the CDR3 is TGCGCCAGCGCACAGGGTGCCTACAATGAGCAGTTCTTC.